This TCR beta chain was captured in a study of CD8+ T cells in alopecia areata. On the study more broadly: Administration of oral tofacitinib to treated patients was at 5 to 10 mg twice daily. Severity in treated patients was scored by percentage of scalp area affected. Overall study results and limits: In scalp and blood, many expanded lesional clones persisted during tofacitinib. Scalp clonality decreased significantly with tofacitinib, and so did expanded CD8+ clones among the top 100.

Sample treatment: oral pan-JAK inhibitor, 5-10 mg twice daily. The ends lost 3 bases at V and 0 bases at J; junction bases unmatched: 0. This CDR3 is 14 amino acids long. Germline CDR1 KGHSH, CDR2 LQKENI. Investigators isolated RNA and reverse transcribed it into cDNA to act as the sequencing template. Profiled with immunoSEQ multiplex PCR; TCRdb holds only in-frame clones, not every one. This sample has 190,000 or so clones, with about three fifths found just once. As to this clone: Antigen unknown.

The source was CD4+ T cells sorted from blood, collected at week 24, from a patient treated with tofacitinib. This clonotype was sampled from a human donor with alopecia areata. This chain uses TRBV18 with TRBJ2-5; 8 bases fit TRBD2. CDR3 sequence reads: CASSPGLDQETQYF. CDR3 nucleotides: TGTGCCAGCTCACCGGGACTAGACCAAGAGACCCAGTACTTC. Combining the CDR3 with reference TRBV18 and TRBJ2-5 gives the whole variable domain NAGVMQNPRHLVRRRGQEARLRCSPMKGHSHVYWYRQLPEEGLKFMVYLQKENIIDESGMPKERFSAEFPKEGPSILRIQQVVRGDSAAYFCASSPGLDQETQYFGPGTRLLVL.